This passage covers 3 T cell receptor beta chains from one sample sequenced in a study of T cells after yellow fever vaccination. MiXCR, applied by TCRdb to the 5' RACE reads, yields one record per CDR3 protein. The repertoire consists of roughly 340,000 distinct CDR3 sequences, with 8.7% occurring once and the leading ten covering more than 15%. This material consisted of PBMCs, taken on the day of the first yellow fever vaccination. These receptors were collected from a man aged 18 to 30 who received the YFV17D yellow fever vaccine.

This clonotype was seen a few times. The chain carries TRBV6-2 or TRBV6-3 and TRBJ2-1; 12 bases match TRBD2. The CDR3 spans 17 residues. The germline CDR1 and CDR2 sequences are MNHEY and SVGEGT. V lost 5 bases and J lost 4; bases outside the gene matches: 9. This CDR3 is CASSPLAGGPTYNEQFF. DNA for the CDR3: TGTGCCAGCAGTCCCCTAGCGGGGGGGCCTACATACAATGAGCAGTTCTTC.

This clonotype appeared many times. The chain has TRBV6-5 and TRBJ2-3; D not certain. Germline loops: CDR1 MNHEY, CDR2 SVGAGI. CDR3 length: 16 residues. Trimming pared 2 bases from V and 2 bases from J, leaving 14 bases between. The CDR3 region has the DNA TGTGCCAGCAGTTACCAAGGACCGTACACCACAGATACGCAGTATTTT. This encodes CASSYQGPYTTDTQYF.

In its sample, this clonotype was seen a few times. CDR3: CSVVPGGNYGYTF. CDR3 nucleotides: TGCAGCGTTGTACCAGGGGGGAACTATGGCTACACCTTC. The chain is built from TRBV29-1 and TRBJ1-2; 7 bases match TRBD1. Germline V lookup: CDR1 SQVTM, CDR2 ANQGSEA. CDR3 length equals 13 residues. V was clipped by 4 bases and J by 2 bases; unmatched bases: 4.